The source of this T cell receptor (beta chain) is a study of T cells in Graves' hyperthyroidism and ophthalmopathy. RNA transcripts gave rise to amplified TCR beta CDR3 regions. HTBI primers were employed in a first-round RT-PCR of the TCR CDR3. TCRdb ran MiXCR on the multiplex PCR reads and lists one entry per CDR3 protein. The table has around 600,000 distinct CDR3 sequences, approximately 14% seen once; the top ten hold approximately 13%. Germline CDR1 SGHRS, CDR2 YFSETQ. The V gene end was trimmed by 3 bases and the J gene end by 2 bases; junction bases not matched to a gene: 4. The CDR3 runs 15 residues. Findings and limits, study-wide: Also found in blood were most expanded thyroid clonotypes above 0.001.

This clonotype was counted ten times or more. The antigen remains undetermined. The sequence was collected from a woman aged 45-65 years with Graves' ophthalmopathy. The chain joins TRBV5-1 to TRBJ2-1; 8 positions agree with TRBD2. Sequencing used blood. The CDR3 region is CASSSSGSPYNEQFF. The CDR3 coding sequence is TGCGCCAGCAGCTCTAGCGGGTCTCCCTACAATGAGCAGTTCTTC. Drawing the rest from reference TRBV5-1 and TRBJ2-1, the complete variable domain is KAGVTQTPRYLIKTRGQQVTLSCSPISGHRSVSWYQQTPGQGLQFLFEYFSETQRNKGNFPGRFSGRQFSNSRSEMNVSTLELGDSALYLCASSSSGSPYNEQFFGPGTRLTVL.